These 8 T cell receptor beta chains came from one sample sequenced in a study of shared T cell receptors in the human thymus. The data were produced by immunoSEQ multiplex PCR, yet TCRdb's version contains in-frame clones alone and is incomplete. The data hold hundreds of thousands of clones, with roughly 86% observed a single time. These data were also filed under a second study, of human thymus T cells.

The source material was thymocytes. Receptors originate from a boy in the first two years of life with a congenital heart defect.

This clone came up once. The chain joins TRBV28 to TRBJ1-2; D is possibly TRBD1 (5 bases). Germline-derived CDR1 and CDR2 are MDHEN and SYDVKM. The length of the CDR3 is 14 residues. The V end was cut by 0 bases, the J end by 4 bases, with 9 bases between. The CDR3 sequence: CASSLCAGPYGYTF. For the CDR3, the DNA is TGTGCCAGCAGTTTATGCGCAGGGCCCTATGGCTACACCTTC.

The chain couples TRBV15 to TRBJ1-2, with 7 bases identical to TRBD1. Germline CDR1 and CDR2: LNHNV and YYDKDF (reference sequence). Losses at the gene ends were 0 bases for V and 3 bases for J; bases not matched to a gene: 10. The CDR3 totals 17 residues. The CDR3 region is CATSRDLNRGFDYGYTF. CDR3 coding DNA: TGTGCCACCAGCAGAGATCTAAACAGGGGATTTGACTATGGCTACACCTTC.

The chain employs TRBV9 and TRBJ1-1; D is possibly TRBD1 (5 bases). V dropped 4 bases and J dropped 4 bases, with 14 bases sitting between them. The V gene's germline CDR1 is SGDLS and CDR2 YYNGEE. CDR3 size: 14 residues. The CDR3 DNA follows: TGTGCCAGCAGCTCCGGGGGGGGGTCCACTGAAGCTTTCTTT. It translates to CASSSGGGSTEAFF.

The V gene is TRBV5-1, the J gene TRBJ1-6; 10 nucleotides match TRBD1. The V and J ends lost 4 bases and 5 bases, in that order; junction bases with no gene match: 6. There are 16 residues in the CDR3. Per germline, CDR1 SGHRS and CDR2 YFSETQ. CDR3 bases: TGCGCCAGCAGCCCCAGACAGGGGGCGAATAATTCACCCCTCCACTTT. Translating gives CASSPRQGANNSPLHF. The full variable domain, with the rest looked up from reference TRBV5-1 and TRBJ1-6, is KAGVTQTPRYLIKTRGQQVTLSCSPISGHRSVSWYQQTPGQGLQFLFEYFSETQRNKGNFPGRFSGRQFSNSRSEMNVSTLELGDSALYLCASSPRQGANNSPLHFGNGTRLTVT.

The chain is built from TRBV29-1 and TRBJ1-1; D is unclear. CDR1 and CDR2 (germline): SQVTM, ANQGSEA. The CDR3 extends over 14 amino acids. The V gene lost 2 bases and the J gene lost 5 bases, with 15 bases spanning the gap. In DNA, the CDR3 is TGCAGCGTTGAATGTACCTTCGGGAGGACTGAAGCTTTCTTT. This translates into CSVECTFGRTEAFF. The whole variable domain, remainder taken from reference TRBV29-1 and TRBJ1-1, is SAVISQKPSRDICQRGTSLTIQCQVDSQVTMMFWYRQQPGQSLTLIATANQGSEATYESGFVIDKFPISRPNLTFSTLTVSNMSPEDSSIYLCSVECTFGRTEAFFGQGTRLTVV.

This clone was observed a single time. The junction does not match germline at one end; this may be a read error. The chain joins TRBV20-1 to TRBJ1-1; the D gene is possibly TRBD1 (5 bases). This CDR3 is built from 11 residues. Germline CDR1 is DFQATT and CDR2 is SNEGSKA (reference sequence). The CDR3 coding sequence is TGCAGTGCCCCTGGGGTAACCGGGACTTGCTTT. It specifies CSAPGVTGTCF.

This clone was counted a single time. The chain employs TRBV10-3 and TRBJ2-7; 10 positions agree with TRBD2. V was pared by 10 bases and J by 6 bases, with 6 bases of the junction left unmatched. Germline V gives CDR1 ENHRY, CDR2 SYGVKD. The CDR3 contains 12 residues. CDR3 sequence: CATLAGPSEQYF. The CDR3 DNA follows: TGTGCCACACTAGCGGGACCCTCCGAGCAGTACTTC.

This clone has a single count. The chain links TRBV5-4 to TRBJ1-6; 7 nucleotides line up with TRBD1. Germline-derived CDR1 and CDR2 are SGHNT and YYREEE (reference sequence). The CDR3 sequence is 16 residues long. V was pared by 4 bases and J by 5 bases, with 9 bases of the junction left unmatched. The CDR3 coding sequence is TGTGCCAGCAGCGCAGCAGGGGGAGATAATAATTCACCCCTCCACTTT. Translated, it gives CASSAAGGDNNSPLHF.